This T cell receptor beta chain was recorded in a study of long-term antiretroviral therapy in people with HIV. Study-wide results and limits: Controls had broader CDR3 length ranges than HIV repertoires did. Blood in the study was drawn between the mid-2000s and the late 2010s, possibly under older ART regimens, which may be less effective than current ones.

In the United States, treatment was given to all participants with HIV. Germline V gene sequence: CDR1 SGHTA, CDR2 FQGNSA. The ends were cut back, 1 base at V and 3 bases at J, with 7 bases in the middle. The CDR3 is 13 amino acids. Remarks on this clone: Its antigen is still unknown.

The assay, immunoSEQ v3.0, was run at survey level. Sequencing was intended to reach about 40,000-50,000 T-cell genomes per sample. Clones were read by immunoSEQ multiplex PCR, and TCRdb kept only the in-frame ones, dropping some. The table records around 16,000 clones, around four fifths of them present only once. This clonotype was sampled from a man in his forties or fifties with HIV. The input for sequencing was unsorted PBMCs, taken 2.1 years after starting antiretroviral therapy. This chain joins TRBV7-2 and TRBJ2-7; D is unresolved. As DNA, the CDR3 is TGTGCCAGCAGCTTAGACAAAGACTACGAGCAGTACTTC. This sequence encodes CASSLDKDYEQYF.